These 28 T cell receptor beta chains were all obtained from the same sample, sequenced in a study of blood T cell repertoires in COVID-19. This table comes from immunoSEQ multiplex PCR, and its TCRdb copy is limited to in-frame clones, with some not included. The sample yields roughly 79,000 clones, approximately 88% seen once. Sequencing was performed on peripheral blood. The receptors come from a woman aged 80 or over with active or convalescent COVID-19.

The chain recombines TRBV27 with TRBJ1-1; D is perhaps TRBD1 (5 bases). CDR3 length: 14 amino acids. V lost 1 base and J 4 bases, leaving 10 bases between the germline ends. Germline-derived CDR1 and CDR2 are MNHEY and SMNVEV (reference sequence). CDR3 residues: CASSLWQGSTEAFF. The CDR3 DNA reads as TGTGCCAGCAGTTTATGGCAGGGTAGCACTGAAGCTTTCTTT.

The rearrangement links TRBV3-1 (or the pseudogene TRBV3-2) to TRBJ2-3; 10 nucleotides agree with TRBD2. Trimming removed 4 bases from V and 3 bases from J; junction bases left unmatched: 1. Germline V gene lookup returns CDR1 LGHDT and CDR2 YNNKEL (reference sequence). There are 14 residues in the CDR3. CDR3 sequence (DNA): TGTGCCAGCAGCCCGACTAGCGGGACAGATACGCAGTATTTT. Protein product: CASSPTSGTDTQYF.

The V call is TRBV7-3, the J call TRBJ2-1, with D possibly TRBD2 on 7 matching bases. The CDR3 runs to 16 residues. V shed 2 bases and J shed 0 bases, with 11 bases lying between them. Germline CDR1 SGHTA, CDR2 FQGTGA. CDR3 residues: CASSLDRTSSYNEQFF. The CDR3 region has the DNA TGTGCCAGCAGCTTAGACAGGACTAGCTCCTACAATGAGCAGTTCTTC.

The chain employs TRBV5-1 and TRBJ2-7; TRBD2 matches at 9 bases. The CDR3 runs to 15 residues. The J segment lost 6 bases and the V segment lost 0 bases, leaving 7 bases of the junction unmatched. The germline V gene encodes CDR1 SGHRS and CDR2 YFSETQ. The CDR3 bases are TGCGCCAGCAGCTTGGAGGGCGGGAGGGCCCCCGAGCAGTACTTC. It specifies CASSLEGGRAPEQYF.

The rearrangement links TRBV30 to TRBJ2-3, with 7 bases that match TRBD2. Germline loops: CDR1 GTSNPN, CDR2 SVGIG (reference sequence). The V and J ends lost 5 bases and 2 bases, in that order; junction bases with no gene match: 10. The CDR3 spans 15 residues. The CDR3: CAWPPLAEATDTQYF. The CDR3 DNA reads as TGTGCCTGGCCCCCCCTAGCGGAAGCCACAGATACGCAGTATTTT.

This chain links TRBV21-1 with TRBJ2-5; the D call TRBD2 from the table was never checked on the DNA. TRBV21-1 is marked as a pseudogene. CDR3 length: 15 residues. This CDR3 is CASSKARDGGETQYF. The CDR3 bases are TGTGCCAGCAGCAAAGCGCGGGACGGGGGGGAGACCCAGTACTTC.

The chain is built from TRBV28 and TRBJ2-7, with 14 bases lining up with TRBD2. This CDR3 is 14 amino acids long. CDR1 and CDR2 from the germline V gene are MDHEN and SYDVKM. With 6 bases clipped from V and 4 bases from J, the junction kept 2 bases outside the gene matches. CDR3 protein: CASSRLAGGYEQYF. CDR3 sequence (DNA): TGTGCCAGCAGCCGACTAGCGGGAGGGTACGAGCAGTACTTC.

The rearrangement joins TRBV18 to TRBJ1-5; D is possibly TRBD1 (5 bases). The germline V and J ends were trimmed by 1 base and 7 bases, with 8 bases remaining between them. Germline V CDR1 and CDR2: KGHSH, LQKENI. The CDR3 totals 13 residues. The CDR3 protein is CASSPQRGQPQHF. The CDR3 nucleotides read TGTGCCAGCTCACCACAAAGGGGCCAGCCCCAGCATTTT.

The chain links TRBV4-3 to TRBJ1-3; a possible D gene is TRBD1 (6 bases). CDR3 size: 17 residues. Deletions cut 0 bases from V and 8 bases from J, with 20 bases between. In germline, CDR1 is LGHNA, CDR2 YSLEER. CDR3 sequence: CASSQDGSGGSWDTIYF. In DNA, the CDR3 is TGCGCCAGCAGCCAAGACGGGAGCGGGGGCAGTTGGGACACCATATATTTT.

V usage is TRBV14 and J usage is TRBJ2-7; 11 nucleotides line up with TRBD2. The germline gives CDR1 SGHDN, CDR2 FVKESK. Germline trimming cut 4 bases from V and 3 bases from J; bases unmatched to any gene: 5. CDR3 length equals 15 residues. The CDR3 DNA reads TGTGCCAGCAGCCTAGCGGGAGGGTCATACTACGAGCAGTACTTC. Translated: CASSLAGGSYYEQYF. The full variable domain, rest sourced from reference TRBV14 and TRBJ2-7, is EAGVTQFPSHSVIEKGQTVTLRCDPISGHDNLYWYRRVMGKEIKFLLHFVKESKQDESGMPNNRFLAERTGGTYSTLKVQPAELEDSGVYFCASSLAGGSYYEQYFGPGTRLTVT.

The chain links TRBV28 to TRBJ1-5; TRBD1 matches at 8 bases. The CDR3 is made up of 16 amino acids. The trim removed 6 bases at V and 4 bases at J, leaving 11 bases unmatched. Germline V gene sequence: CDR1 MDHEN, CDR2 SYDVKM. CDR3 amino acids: CASSPRTGRKNQPQHF. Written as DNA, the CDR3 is TGTGCCAGCAGCCCCCGGACAGGGCGAAAGAATCAGCCCCAGCATTTT.

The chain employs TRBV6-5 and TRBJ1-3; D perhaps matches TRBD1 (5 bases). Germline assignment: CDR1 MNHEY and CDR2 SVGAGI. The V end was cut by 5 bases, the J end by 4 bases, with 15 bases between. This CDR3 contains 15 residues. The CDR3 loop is CASSLADRFGNTIYF. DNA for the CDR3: TGTGCCAGCAGTCTCGCTGACAGATTCGGAAACACCATATATTTT.

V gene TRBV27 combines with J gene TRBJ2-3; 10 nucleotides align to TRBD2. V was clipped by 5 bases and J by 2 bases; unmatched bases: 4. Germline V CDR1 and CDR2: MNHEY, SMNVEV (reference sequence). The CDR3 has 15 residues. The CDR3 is CASSALAGVTDTQYF. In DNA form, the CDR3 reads TGTGCCAGCAGTGCTCTAGCGGGGGTCACAGATACGCAGTATTTT.

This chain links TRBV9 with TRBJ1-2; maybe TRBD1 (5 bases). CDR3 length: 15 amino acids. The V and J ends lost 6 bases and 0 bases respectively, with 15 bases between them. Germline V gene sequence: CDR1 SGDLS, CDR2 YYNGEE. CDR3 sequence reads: CASTLGLLANYGYTF. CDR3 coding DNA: TGTGCCAGCACCTTGGGACTTCTGGCTAACTATGGCTACACCTTC. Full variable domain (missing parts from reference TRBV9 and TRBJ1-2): DSGVTQTPKHLITATGQRVTLRCSPRSGDLSVYWYQQSLDQGLQFLIQYYNGEERAKGNILERFSAQQFPDLHSELNLSSLELGDSALYFCASTLGLLANYGYTFGSGTRLTVV.

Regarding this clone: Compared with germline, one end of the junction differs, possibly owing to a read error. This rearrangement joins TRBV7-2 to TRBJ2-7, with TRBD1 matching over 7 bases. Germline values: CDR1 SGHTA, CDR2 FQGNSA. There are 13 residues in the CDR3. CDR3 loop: CASSLDFTGALIF. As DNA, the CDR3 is TGTGCCAGCAGCTTAGATTTTACAGGGGCCCTTATTTTC.

This CDR3 reads CASSLPRGSGGRGNEQFF. The DNA for the CDR3 is TGTGCCAGCAGTCTCCCGAGAGGTAGCGGGGGGAGGGGAAATGAGCAGTTCTTC. The V and J genes are TRBV6-6 and TRBJ2-1; TRBD2 aligns across 10 bases. The CDR3 length is 18 residues. Germline values: CDR1 MNHNY, CDR2 SVGAGI (reference sequence). Trimming removed 5 bases from V and 7 bases from J; junction bases left unmatched: 17.

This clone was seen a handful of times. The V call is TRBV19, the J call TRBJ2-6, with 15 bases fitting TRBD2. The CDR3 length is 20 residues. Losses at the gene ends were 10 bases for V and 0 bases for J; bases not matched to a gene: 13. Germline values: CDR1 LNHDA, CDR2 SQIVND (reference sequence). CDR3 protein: CAIPRTSGRAPSSGANVLTF. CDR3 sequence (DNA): TGTGCCATCCCCCGGACTAGCGGGAGGGCCCCAAGCTCTGGGGCCAACGTCCTGACTTTC.

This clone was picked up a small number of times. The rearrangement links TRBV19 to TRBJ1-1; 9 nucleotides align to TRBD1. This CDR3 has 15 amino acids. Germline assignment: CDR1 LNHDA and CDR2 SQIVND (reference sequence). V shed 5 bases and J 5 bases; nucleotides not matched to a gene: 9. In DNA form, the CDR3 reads TGTGCCAGTAGTCCGGGACAGGGTGGTTTGACTGAAGCTTTCTTT. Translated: CASSPGQGGLTEAFF.

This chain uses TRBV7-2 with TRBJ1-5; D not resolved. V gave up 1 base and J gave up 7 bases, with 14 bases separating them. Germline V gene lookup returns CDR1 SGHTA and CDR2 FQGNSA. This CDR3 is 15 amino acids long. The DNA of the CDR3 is TGTGCCAGCAGCTTAGTTGCGTCAGGTCGCCAGCCCCAGCATTTT. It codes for CASSLVASGRQPQHF.

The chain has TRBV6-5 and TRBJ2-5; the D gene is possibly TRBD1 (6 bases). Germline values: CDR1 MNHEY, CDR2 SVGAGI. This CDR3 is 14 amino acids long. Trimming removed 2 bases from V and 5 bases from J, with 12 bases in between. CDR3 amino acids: CASSYAGGRETQYF. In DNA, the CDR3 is TGTGCCAGCAGTTACGCTGGGGGCCGGGAGACCCAGTACTTC.

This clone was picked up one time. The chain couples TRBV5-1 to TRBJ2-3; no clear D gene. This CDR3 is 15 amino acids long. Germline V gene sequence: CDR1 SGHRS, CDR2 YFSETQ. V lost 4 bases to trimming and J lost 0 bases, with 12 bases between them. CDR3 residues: CASSPQAASTDTQYF. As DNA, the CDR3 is TGCGCCAGCAGCCCGCAGGCAGCTAGCACAGATACGCAGTATTTT.

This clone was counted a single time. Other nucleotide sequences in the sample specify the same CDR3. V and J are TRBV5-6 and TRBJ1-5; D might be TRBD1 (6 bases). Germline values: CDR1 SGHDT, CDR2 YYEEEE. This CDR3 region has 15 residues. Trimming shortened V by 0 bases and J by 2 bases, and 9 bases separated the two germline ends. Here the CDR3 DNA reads TGTGCCAGCAGCTTGGCGGGGGGCGGCAATCAGCCCCAGCATTTT. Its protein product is CASSLAGGGNQPQHF.

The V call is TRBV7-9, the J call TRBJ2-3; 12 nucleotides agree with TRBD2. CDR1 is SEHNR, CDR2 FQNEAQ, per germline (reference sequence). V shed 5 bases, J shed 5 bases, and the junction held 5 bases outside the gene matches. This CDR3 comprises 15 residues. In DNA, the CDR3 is TGTGCCAGCAGCCTCCTAGCGGGGGGGAGAGATACGCAGTATTTT. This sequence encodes CASSLLAGGRDTQYF.

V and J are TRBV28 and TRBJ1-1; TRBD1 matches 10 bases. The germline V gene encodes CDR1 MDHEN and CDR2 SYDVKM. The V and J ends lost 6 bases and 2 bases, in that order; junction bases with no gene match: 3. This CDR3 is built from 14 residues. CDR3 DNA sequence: TGTGCCAGCAGGACAGGGGGCTTCAACACTGAAGCTTTCTTT. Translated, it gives CASRTGGFNTEAFF. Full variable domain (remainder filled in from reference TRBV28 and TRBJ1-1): DVKVTQSSRYLVKRTGEKVFLECVQDMDHENMFWYRQDPGLGLRLIYFSYDVKMKEKGDIPEGYSVSREKKERFSLILESASTNQTSMYLCASRTGGFNTEAFFGQGTRLTVV.

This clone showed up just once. In DNA, the CDR3 is TGTGCCAGCAGTACCGGGACAGGGATCAGGAATGAGCAGTTCTTC. It specifies CASSTGTGIRNEQFF. The rearrangement uses TRBV5-4 and TRBJ2-1; 9 bases fit TRBD1. This CDR3 contains 15 residues. V lost 5 bases to trimming and J lost 7 bases; unmatched junction nucleotides: 10. Germline V gene data show CDR1 as SGHNT and CDR2 as YYREEE (reference sequence).

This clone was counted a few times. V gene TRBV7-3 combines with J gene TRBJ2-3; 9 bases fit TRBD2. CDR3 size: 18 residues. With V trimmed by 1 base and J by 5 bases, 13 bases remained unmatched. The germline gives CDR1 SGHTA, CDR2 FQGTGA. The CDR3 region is CASSLMSGGNPKLDTQYF. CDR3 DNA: TGTGCCAGCAGCTTAATGAGCGGGGGGAACCCGAAACTAGATACGCAGTATTTT.

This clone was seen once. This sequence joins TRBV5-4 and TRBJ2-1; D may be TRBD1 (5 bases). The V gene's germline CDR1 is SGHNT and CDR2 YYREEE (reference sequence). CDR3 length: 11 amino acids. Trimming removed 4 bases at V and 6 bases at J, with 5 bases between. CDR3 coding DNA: TGTGCCAGCAGCCAGGGCAATGAGCAGTTCTTC. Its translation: CASSQGNEQFF.

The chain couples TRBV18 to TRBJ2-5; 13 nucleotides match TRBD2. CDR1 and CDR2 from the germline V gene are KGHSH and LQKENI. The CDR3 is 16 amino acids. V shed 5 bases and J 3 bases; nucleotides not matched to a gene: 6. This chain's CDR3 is CASSSWTSGSEETQYF. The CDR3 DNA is TGTGCCAGCTCATCTTGGACTAGCGGGAGTGAAGAGACCCAGTACTTC.